This is a list of T cell receptor beta chains from one sample in a study of CD8+ T cells in alopecia areata. The table came from immunoSEQ multiplex PCR; TCRdb's copy has only in-frame clones and leaves some out. The sample includes around 190,000 clones, 64% of them seen just once. Sample: CD4+ T cells sorted from blood, taken at week 4, from a patient treated with tofacitinib. All receptors derive from a human donor with alopecia areata. The CDR3 runs from the conserved cysteine through the conserved F or W. A D gene is named only where the DNA matches it firmly. Clone size is not always given. Where it is, it says once, few, many or a class for expanded clones.

-	TRBV11-2	12	TRBJ2-7	-	CASSRGVYEQYF	TGTGCCAGTTCGAGAGGGGTCTACGAGCAGTACTTC
TRBD1	TRBV7-8	15	TRBJ2-7	once	CASSPRWDRDREQYF	TGTGCCAGCAGCCCTAGGTGGGACAGGGACCGCGAGCAGTACTTC
TRBD1	TRBV7-2	15	TRBJ2-5	few	CASSSDRGIGETQYF	TGTGCCAGCAGCTCCGACAGGGGTATAGGAGAGACCCAGTACTTC
-	TRBV30	13	TRBJ1-2	-	CAWSKTGHYGYTF	TGTGCCTGGAGTAAAACAGGGCACTATGGCTACACCTTC
-	TRBV5-6	13	TRBJ1-1	-	CASSLRRGSEAFF	TGTGCCAGCAGCTTGAGACGAGGGTCTGAAGCTTTCTTT
-	TRBV5-1	14	TRBJ1-5	few	CASSLGGTNQPQHF	TGCGCCAGCAGCTTGGGCGGCACCAATCAGCCCCAGCATTTT
TRBD2	TRBV7-2	13	TRBJ2-3	-	CASTRGGTDTQYF	TGTGCCAGCACCCGCGGGGGGACAGATACGCAGTATTTT
TRBD1	TRBV4-1	14	TRBJ2-7	-	CASSQDRTGSEQYF	TGCGCCAGCAGCCAAGATCGGACAGGGAGCGAGCAGTACTTC
-	TRBV2	11	TRBJ2-1	-	CASSVDNEQFF	TGTGCCAGCAGTGTGGACAATGAGCAGTTCTTC
-	TRBV29-1	16	TRBJ1-2	-	CSVEGEMGKDFEGYTF	TGCAGCGTTGAAGGGGAGATGGGCAAGGACTTCGAGGGCTACACCTTC
-	TRBV2	13	TRBJ1-1	-	CASSGAGSTEAFF	TGTGCCAGCAGTGGTGCAGGGAGCACTGAAGCTTTCTTT
-	TRBV5-1	14	TRBJ2-5	few	CASSSGRDQETQYF	TGCGCCAGCAGCTCGGGCAGGGACCAAGAGACCCAGTACTTC
-	TRBV7-2	15	TRBJ1-5	few	CASSLDQGMGQPQHF	TGTGCCAGCAGCTTAGATCAGGGTATGGGACAGCCCCAGCATTTT
TRBD2	TRBV30	16	TRBJ2-1	-	CAWSALGSGGRNEQFF	TGTGCCTGGAGCGCGTTGGGAAGCGGGGGGAGGAATGAGCAGTTCTTC
TRBD1	TRBV5-4	17	TRBJ2-5	-	CASSYKTGTRVRETQYF	TGTGCCAGCAGTTACAAGACAGGGACACGGGTCAGGGAGACCCAGTACTTC
-	TRBV5-1	15	TRBJ2-6	-	CASSTGAPGANVLTF	TGCGCCAGCAGTACGGGGGCGCCAGGGGCCAACGTCCTGACTTTC
-	TRBV7-2	13	TRBJ2-3	-	CASSTTYTDTQYF	TGTGCCAGCAGCACAACCTACACAGATACGCAGTATTTT
-	TRBV30	11	TRBJ1-2	-	CAWSVTRGYTF	TGTGCCTGGAGTGTCACTCGTGGCTACACCTTC
-	TRBV23-1	18	TRBJ1-6	-	CASSPPETRDAGNSPLHF	TGCGCCAGCAGCCCCCCGGAGACGAGGGACGCGGGTAATTCACCCCTCCACTTT
-	TRBV5-1	13	TRBJ2-5	-	CASSKAVQETQYF	TGCGCCAGCAGCAAGGCAGTTCAAGAGACCCAGTACTTC
-	TRBV6-5	13	TRBJ1-5	-	CASSYSIRQPQHF	TGTGCCAGCAGTTACTCGATCCGCCAGCCCCAGCATTTT
TRBD1	TRBV7-2	14	TRBJ2-5	few	CASSGRGSQETQYF	TGTGCCAGCAGCGGCAGGGGGAGCCAAGAGACCCAGTACTTC